Each of the 17 T cell receptor beta chains below was sequenced from the same sample in a study of T cell changes during pregnancy in multiple sclerosis. Data came from immunoSEQ multiplex PCR; TCRdb stores just in-frame clones and leaves some out. The sample contains about 57,000 clones, 90% to 95% of which appear only once. The sample in question was CD4+ T cells from peripheral blood mononuclear cells, obtained in the second trimester of pregnancy. These receptors were obtained from a female donor with multiple sclerosis, enrolled in a pregnancy study.

This chain connects TRBV5-1 to TRBJ1-2; TRBD1 matches 7 bases. Germline trimming cut 4 bases from V and 4 bases from J; bases unmatched to any gene: 4. Germline-derived CDR1 and CDR2 are SGHRS and YFSETQ. CDR3 size: 13 residues. CDR3 amino acids: CASSLGTAYGYTF. The CDR3 DNA follows: TGCGCCAGCAGCCTAGGGACAGCCTATGGCTACACCTTC.

The chain links TRBV9 to TRBJ2-4, with 9 bases aligning to TRBD2. V trimming: 4 bases; J trimming: 0 bases; junction bases outside the gene matches: 14. Germline V CDR1 and CDR2: SGDLS, YYNGEE. The CDR3 totals 19 residues. DNA of the CDR3: TGTGCCAGCAGCCCCACCCCGAGCGGGGGGCATGTAGCCAAAAACATTCAGTACTTC. The encoded protein is CASSPTPSGGHVAKNIQYF.

This clone was recorded once. This chain uses TRBV6-5 with TRBJ1-6; D is possibly TRBD1 (5 bases). CDR1 is MNHEY, CDR2 SVGAGI, per germline. Trimming pared 4 bases from V and 7 bases from J, leaving 11 bases between. The CDR3 totals 14 residues. CDR3: CASSSRGKNSPLHF. The CDR3 coding sequence is TGTGCCAGCAGTTCTCGGGGGAAGAATTCACCCCTCCACTTT.

This clone was picked up one time. The CDR3 sequence is CASSSLMGGGGEQYF. The CDR3 DNA is TGTGCCAGCAGTTCCCTCATGGGGGGGGGCGGCGAGCAGTACTTC. V and J are TRBV27 and TRBJ2-7; D may be TRBD2 (7 bases). CDR3 length: 15 amino acids. In germline, CDR1 is MNHEY, CDR2 SMNVEV (reference sequence). V was clipped by 4 bases and J by 6 bases, with 19 bases between them.

The CDR3 loop reads CASSRRQGAFADTQYF. For the CDR3, the DNA is TGTGCCAGCAGCCGCCGACAGGGGGCATTCGCAGATACGCAGTATTTT. The chain employs TRBV7-6 and TRBJ2-3; 10 bases fit TRBD1. Looked up from germline, CDR1 is SGHVS and CDR2 is FNYEAQ. With V trimmed by 5 bases and J by 4 bases, 9 bases remained unmatched. This CDR3 region has 16 residues.

In nucleotides, the CDR3 is TGTGCCAGCAGCGTAGGGGGAGGGGTGGGCGCCAACGTCCTGACTTTC. Amino acid sequence: CASSVGGGVGANVLTF. This sequence joins TRBV9 and TRBJ2-6, with 7 positions matching TRBD2. Looked up from germline, CDR1 is SGDLS and CDR2 is YYNGEE. This CDR3 has 16 residues. J lost 7 bases, V lost 0 bases, and 7 bases had no gene match.

This rearrangement joins TRBV5-6 to TRBJ1-5; D is possibly TRBD1 (5 bases). The CDR3 totals 16 residues. The V gene's germline CDR1 is SGHDT and CDR2 YYEEEE. Trimming removed 0 bases from V and 3 bases from J, with 13 bases in between. In DNA form, the CDR3 reads TGTGCCAGCAGCTTGGCTCCAGGGTTAGACAATCAGCCCCAGCATTTT. Its translation: CASSLAPGLDNQPQHF.

This sequence joins TRBV5-1 and TRBJ2-1, with 11 nucleotides matching TRBD2. Germline trimming cut 4 bases from V and 7 bases from J; bases unmatched to any gene: 7. Germline CDR1 SGHRS, CDR2 YFSETQ. The CDR3 consists of 15 residues. The CDR3 DNA is TGCGCCAGCAGCCCTAATAGCGGGGGGGCAAATGAGCAGTTCTTC. Translating it yields CASSPNSGGANEQFF.

The chain recombines TRBV5-1 with TRBJ1-1; 8 bases agree with TRBD1. The CDR3 has 16 residues. V shed 3 bases, J shed 3 bases, and the junction held 10 bases outside the gene matches. Germline assignment: CDR1 SGHRS and CDR2 YFSETQ. CDR3 in DNA: TGCGCCAGCAGCTCCATAGGACAGGGTCCCCACACTGAAGCTTTCTTT. Its translation is CASSSIGQGPHTEAFF.

The chain has TRBV30 and TRBJ1-5, with unresolved D. CDR3 length: 13 residues. Germline V gene sequence: CDR1 GTSNPN, CDR2 SVGIG (reference sequence). Trimming pared 2 bases from V and 7 bases from J, leaving 12 bases between. CDR3 in DNA: TGTGCCTGGAGTCTACTCCGAGGCCAGCCCCAGCATTTT. It codes for CAWSLLRGQPQHF.

The chain employs TRBV14 and TRBJ2-1; 12 bases are shared with TRBD2. Germline CDR1 SGHDN, CDR2 FVKESK. J lost 2 bases, V lost 0 bases, and 2 bases had no gene match. The CDR3 is 17 amino acids. The CDR3 DNA reads TGTGCCAGCAGCCAAGATAGGACTAGCGGGACCTACAATGAGCAGTTCTTC. Its translation is CASSQDRTSGTYNEQFF. The complete variable domain, with remaining parts taken from reference TRBV14 and TRBJ2-1, reads EAGVTQFPSHSVIEKGQTVTLRCDPISGHDNLYWYRRVMGKEIKFLLHFVKESKQDESGMPNNRFLAERTGGTYSTLKVQPAELEDSGVYFCASSQDRTSGTYNEQFFGPGTRLTVL.

V usage is TRBV2 and J usage is TRBJ2-2; D might be TRBD2 (5 bases). The CDR3 covers 14 residues. Between the trimmed V and J ends, which lost 6 bases and 5 bases, there was a span of 13 bases. Germline-derived CDR1 and CDR2 are SNHLY and FYNNEI. CDR3 sequence reads: CASRDSPGTGELFF. CDR3 nucleotides: TGTGCCAGCAGAGACTCCCCGGGGACCGGGGAGCTGTTTTTT.

This chain uses TRBV28 with TRBJ2-7; D not certain. The CDR3 has 13 residues. Trimming shortened V by 2 bases and J by 5 bases, and 10 bases separated the two germline ends. CDR1 and CDR2 from the germline V gene are MDHEN and SYDVKM. The CDR3 nucleotides are TGTGCCAGCAGTTTACCCAGGATCAACGAGCAGTACTTC. As protein: CASSLPRINEQYF.

The chain is built from TRBV2 and TRBJ2-3; 7 bases fit TRBD1. V trimming: 7 bases; J trimming: 3 bases; junction bases outside the gene matches: 10. The CDR3 spans 15 residues. Germline V gives CDR1 SNHLY, CDR2 FYNNEI. The CDR3 here is CASTVDQGVTDTQYF. The CDR3 region has the DNA TGTGCCAGCACCGTGGACCAGGGGGTGACAGATACGCAGTATTTT.

The V gene is TRBV30, the J gene TRBJ1-1, with D possibly matching TRBD1 (6 bases). Trimming removed 8 bases at V and 0 bases at J, with 13 bases between. The CDR3 has 13 residues. Germline V lookup: CDR1 GTSNPN, CDR2 SVGIG (reference sequence). The CDR3 protein is CANTGTLNTEAFF. The CDR3 DNA is TGTGCCAATACCGGGACATTGAACACTGAAGCTTTCTTT.

The chain carries TRBV19 and TRBJ2-5; no reliable D call. Germline V gene sequence: CDR1 LNHDA, CDR2 SQIVND (reference sequence). CDR3 length: 13 residues. Trimming took off 3 bases at V and 3 bases at J, with 8 bases between the two ends. CDR3 nucleotides: TGTGCCAGTAGTATGAGAGCGAAAGAGACCCAGTACTTC. Translation gives CASSMRAKETQYF.

The J gene is TRBJ2-5, the V gene TRBV4-1; 8 bases agree with TRBD2. CDR1 MGHRA and CDR2 YSYEKL come from the germline V gene. There are 16 residues in the CDR3. With 1 base clipped from V and 1 base from J, the junction kept 5 bases outside the gene matches. CDR3 in amino acids: CASSQAASGPQETQYF. The CDR3 DNA is TGCGCCAGCAGCCAAGCGGCTAGCGGGCCCCAAGAGACCCAGTACTTC.